These 16 T cell receptor beta chains share one sample of origin, sequenced in a study of T-cell memory formation after mild COVID-19. TCRdb used MiXCR to reprocess the 5' RACE reads, holding one entry per CDR3 protein. Of around 530,000 distinct CDR3 sequences in the sample, less than 25% are singletons; the top ten hold approximately 8.4%. Sequenced sample: PBMCs or a T cell subset sorted from them (not recorded which). All receptors derive from an adult woman who had mild COVID-19 (a few samples of this study predate the infection). Cell type and time point are not known.

The chain couples TRBV18 to TRBJ1-4; a possible D gene is TRBD1 (5 bases). Trimming took off 3 bases at V and 9 bases at J, with 14 bases between the two ends. Germline V gene sequence: CDR1 KGHSH, CDR2 LQKENI. The CDR3 has 14 amino acids. The CDR3 DNA is TGTGCCAGCTCACCGCCCGGCGGGGCGCAAAAACTGTTTTTT. Its translation: CASSPPGGAQKLFF.

This clonotype was counted between two and nine times. This chain joins TRBV6-6 and TRBJ2-5; 11 bases agree with TRBD2. The CDR3 extends over 15 amino acids. CDR1 MNHNY and CDR2 SVGAGI come from the germline V gene (reference sequence). The trim removed 2 bases at V and 5 bases at J, leaving 4 bases unmatched. The CDR3 loop reads CASSYTSGSVETQYF. The CDR3 DNA reads as TGTGCCAGCAGTTACACTAGCGGGAGCGTGGAGACCCAGTACTTC.

This clonotype was found a few times. This chain links TRBV2 with TRBJ2-2; 10 bases fit TRBD1. Trimming at V came to 4 bases and at J to 2 bases, leaving 4 bases not matched to a gene. The CDR3 spans 16 residues. From germline, CDR1 is SNHLY and CDR2 FYNNEI. The CDR3 nucleotides read TGTGCCAGCAGTGGACGGACAGGGGGAAACACCGGGGAGCTGTTTTTT. This gives the protein CASSGRTGGNTGELFF.

This clonotype was seen only a few times. The V gene is TRBV24-1, the J gene TRBJ2-7, with D tentatively TRBD1 (6 bases). V lost 4 bases to trimming and J lost 4 bases, with 10 bases between them. CDR3 length: 13 residues. The germline CDR1 and CDR2 sequences are KGHDR and SFDVKD. The CDR3 reads CATSEQGGYEQYF. CDR3 nucleotide sequence: TGTGCCACCAGTGAACAGGGTGGGTACGAGCAGTACTTC.

This clonotype was seen a handful of times. CDR3 sequence (DNA): TGTGCCAGCAGCCCCTCGGGACTAGCGGGGGCCTACGAGCAGTACTTC. Translated, it gives CASSPSGLAGAYEQYF. The gene calls are TRBV3-1 and TRBJ2-7, with 14 bases fitting TRBD2. The germline V gene encodes CDR1 LGHDT and CDR2 YNNKEL (reference sequence). V shed 4 bases, J shed 2 bases, and the junction held 4 bases outside the gene matches. CDR3 length equals 16 residues.

This clonotype was seen a handful of times. The CDR3 bases are TGCGCCAGCAGCCAAGCTTGGCGGGAGAACCACGAGCAGTACTTC. Translated: CASSQAWRENHEQYF. The V gene is TRBV4-3, the J gene TRBJ2-7, with 7 bases that match TRBD2. Germline-derived CDR1 and CDR2 are LGHNA and YSLEER. The length of the CDR3 is 15 residues. V was clipped by 1 base and J by 5 bases; unmatched bases: 8.

The rearrangement joins TRBV4-1 to TRBJ2-1, with D tentatively TRBD1 (6 bases). V lost 0 bases to trimming and J lost 6 bases, with 15 bases between them. From germline, CDR1 is MGHRA and CDR2 YSYEKL. CDR3 length: 16 residues. CDR3 residues: CASSQEGQGNVNEQFF. Here the CDR3 DNA reads TGCGCCAGCAGCCAAGAGGGGCAGGGGAATGTCAATGAGCAGTTCTTC.

This clonotype was observed a handful of times. The V and J genes are TRBV7-8 and TRBJ2-1; no clear D gene. The CDR3 spans 15 residues. Germline assignment: CDR1 SGHVS and CDR2 FQNEAQ. The V end was cut by 2 bases, the J end by 4 bases, with 12 bases between. The CDR3 protein is CASSLSLAFYNEQFF. The CDR3 nucleotides read TGTGCCAGCAGCTTATCATTGGCATTTTACAATGAGCAGTTCTTC.

The CDR3 DNA follows: TGTGCCAGCAGCCGTCCCCGGGGGGAGCAGTACTTC. Protein: CASSRPRGEQYF. The gene calls are TRBV12-3 or TRBV12-4 and TRBJ2-7; a weak D match, TRBD2 (6 bases). The V end lost 6 bases, the J end lost 7 bases, and 13 bases lay between the germline ends. This CDR3 is 12 amino acids long.

The chain couples TRBV5-4 to TRBJ2-1; 8 bases line up with TRBD2. The CDR3 sequence is 14 residues long. Germline CDR1 and CDR2: SGHNT and YYREEE (reference sequence). V lost 4 bases to trimming and J lost 6 bases; unmatched junction nucleotides: 6. The CDR3 DNA reads as TGTGCCAGCAGCCCCAGCGGGGGTGCCAATGAGCAGTTCTTC. Its protein product is CASSPSGGANEQFF.

This clonotype was counted only a few times. The CDR3 loop is CASSLDRDRVYEQYF. CDR3 DNA: TGTGCCAGCAGCTTGGACCGGGACAGGGTGTACGAGCAGTACTTC. The rearrangement links TRBV7-3 to TRBJ2-7, with 9 bases identical to TRBD1. There are 15 residues in the CDR3. With 3 bases clipped from V and 4 bases from J, the junction kept 7 bases outside the gene matches. Per germline, CDR1 SGHTA and CDR2 FQGTGA.

This clonotype was observed at least ten times. The chain joins TRBV7-2 to TRBJ1-2, with 8 bases that match TRBD1. This CDR3 is 15 amino acids long. With 8 bases clipped from V and 3 bases from J, the junction kept 11 bases outside the gene matches. The germline CDR1 and CDR2 sequences are SGHTA and FQGNSA. The CDR3 reads CASALSGTGDYGYTF. DNA of the CDR3: TGTGCCAGCGCCTTATCCGGGACAGGAGACTATGGCTACACCTTC.

The chain joins TRBV11-2 to TRBJ1-1; unclear D gene. This CDR3 is built from 12 residues. Per the germline V gene, CDR1 is SGHAT and CDR2 is FQNNGV. The ends were cut back, 5 bases at V and 10 bases at J, with 14 bases in the middle. The CDR3 is CASSVGRPGAFF. The CDR3, as DNA: TGTGCCAGCAGCGTCGGACGCCCTGGAGCTTTCTTT.

The rearrangement uses TRBV5-1 and TRBJ2-1; 7 bases match TRBD2. The germline V gene encodes CDR1 SGHRS and CDR2 YFSETQ. CDR3 length: 15 amino acids. V lost 4 bases, J lost 8 bases, and 12 bases stayed unmatched. The CDR3 reads CASSVSSGGLDEQFF. The CDR3 DNA is TGCGCCAGCAGCGTATCTAGCGGAGGTTTAGATGAGCAGTTCTTC.

V is TRBV4-1 and J is TRBJ2-7, with 8 positions matching TRBD1. Germline V gene data show CDR1 as MGHRA and CDR2 as YSYEKL. This CDR3 is 14 amino acids long. J lost 7 bases, V lost 1 base, and 6 bases had no gene match. CDR3 loop: CASSQVQGAREQYF. The CDR3 DNA follows: TGCGCCAGCAGCCAAGTGCAGGGGGCGCGGGAGCAGTACTTC.

The chain joins TRBV4-1 to TRBJ2-6; weak D call: TRBD2 (5 bases). The CDR3 contains 15 residues. V dropped 4 bases and J dropped 6 bases, with 13 bases sitting between them. CDR1 MGHRA and CDR2 YSYEKL come from the germline V gene. CDR3 DNA: TGCGCCAGCAGCCCAACTCGGGGAGCGGCCAACGTCCTGACTTTC. Its translation is CASSPTRGAANVLTF.